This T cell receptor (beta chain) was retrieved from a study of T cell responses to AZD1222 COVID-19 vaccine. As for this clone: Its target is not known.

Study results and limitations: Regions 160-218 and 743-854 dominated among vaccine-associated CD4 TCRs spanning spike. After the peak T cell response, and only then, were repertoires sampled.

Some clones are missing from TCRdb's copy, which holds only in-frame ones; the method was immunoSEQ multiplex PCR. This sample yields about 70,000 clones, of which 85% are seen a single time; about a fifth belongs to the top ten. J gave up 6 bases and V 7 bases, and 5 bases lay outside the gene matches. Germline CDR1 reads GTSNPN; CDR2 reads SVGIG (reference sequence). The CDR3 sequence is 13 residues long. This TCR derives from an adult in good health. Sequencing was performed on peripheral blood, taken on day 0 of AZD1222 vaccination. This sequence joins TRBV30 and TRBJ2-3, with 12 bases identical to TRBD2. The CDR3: CASGLAGLDTQYF. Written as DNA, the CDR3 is TGTGCCTCCGGACTAGCGGGACTGGATACGCAGTATTTT. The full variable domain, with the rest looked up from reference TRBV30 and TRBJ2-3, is SQTIHQWPATLVQPVGSPLSLECTVEGTSNPNLYWYRQAAGRGLQLLFYSVGIGQISSEVPQNLSASRPQDRQFILSSKKLLLSDSGFYLCASGLAGLDTQYFGPGTRLTVL.